Below, 14 T cell receptor beta chains from the same sample are listed, as sequenced in a study of Graves' ophthalmopathy and Graves' hyperthyroidism. RNA served as the template for amplifying TCR beta CDR3 regions. A first-round RT-PCR used HTBI primers, followed by a second-round multiplex PCR. MiXCR, applied by TCRdb to the multiplex PCR reads, yields one record per CDR3 protein. Here the sample spans about 740,000 distinct CDR3 sequences, 40% being singletons. The specimen sequenced was peripheral blood. The receptors were gathered from an adult man with Graves' ophthalmopathy.

The rearrangement uses TRBV12-3 or TRBV12-4 and TRBJ2-3; D is uncertain. V gave up 2 bases and J gave up 6 bases, with 3 bases separating them. The CDR3 covers 11 residues. The CDR3 protein is CASSLIDTQYF. The CDR3 bases are TGTGCCAGCAGTTTAATTGATACGCAGTATTTT.

A remark on this clonotype: Its ends do not fully match the called genes, so a read error is possible. V usage is TRBV24-1 and J usage is TRBJ1-5, with D unclear. Looked up from germline, CDR1 is KGHDR and CDR2 is SFDVKD. The CDR3 spans 14 residues. The CDR3 nucleotides are TGTGCCATCAGTGAGGGTCCAGGCAATCAGCCCCAGCATTTT. Translated: CAISEGPGNQPQHF.

This clonotype has ten or more counts. Relative to the germline gene, one junction end is altered; a read error may explain this. V and J are TRBV24-1 and TRBJ1-5; a possible D gene is TRBD1 (6 bases). Germline CDR1 is KGHDR and CDR2 is SFDVKD. The length of the CDR3 is 16 residues. CDR3 nucleotide sequence: TGTGCCAGCAGTGACCCGGGACAAGATAGCAATCAGCCCCAGCATTTT. Translation gives CASSDPGQDSNQPQHF.

This clonotype turned up a few times. The rearrangement joins TRBV2 to TRBJ2-5; 8 positions agree with TRBD1. CDR3 length: 15 residues. Germline values: CDR1 SNHLY, CDR2 FYNNEI. After removal of 5 bases from V and 4 bases from J, the junction contained 9 bases not matched to a gene. The CDR3 sequence is CASSRGVDRGETQYF. As DNA, the CDR3 is TGTGCCAGCAGTCGGGGAGTAGACAGGGGAGAGACCCAGTACTTC. Variable domain in full (rest from reference TRBV2 and TRBJ2-5): EPEVTQTPSHQVTQMGQEVILRCVPISNHLYFYWYRQILGQKVEFLVSFYNNEISEKSEIFDDQFSVERPDGSNFTLKIRSTKLEDSAMYFCASSRGVDRGETQYFGPGTRLLVL.

In regard to this clonotype: This may be a read error: a much more frequent sequence differs by one nucleotide. The V gene is TRBV9, the J gene TRBJ2-6; D gene uncertain. The CDR3 sequence is 15 residues long. The germline CDR1 and CDR2 sequences are SGDLS and YYNGEE. DNA for the CDR3: TGTGCCAGCAGCGTATCTGGCTCTGGGGTCAACGTCCTGACTTTC. Amino acid sequence: CASSVSGSGVNVLTF. Filled out from reference TRBV9 and TRBJ2-6, the complete variable domain reads DSGVTQTPKHLITATGQRVTLRCSPRSGDLSVYWYQQSLDQGLQFLIQYYNGEERAKGNILERFSAQQFPDLHSELNLSSLELGDSALYFCASSVSGSGVNVLTFGAGSRLTVL.

V gene TRBV4-3 combines with J gene TRBJ1-5; tentatively, D is TRBD1 (5 bases). Germline loops: CDR1 LGHNA, CDR2 YSLEER. The V end lost 5 bases, the J end lost 6 bases, and 11 bases lay between the germline ends. The CDR3 length is 13 residues. The CDR3 DNA reads as TGCGCCAGCAGCAAGGGGCAGGGTCAGCCCCAGCATTTT. Translating gives CASSKGQGQPQHF.

J is TRBJ2-2 and V is TRBV29-1; no clear D gene. V was trimmed by 7 bases and J by 5 bases, leaving 14 bases between them. The CDR3 sequence is 13 residues long. Germline V lookup: CDR1 SQVTM, CDR2 ANQGSEA. The CDR3: CSASALSTGELFF. For the CDR3, the DNA is TGCAGCGCTAGTGCCTTGTCTACCGGGGAGCTGTTTTTT.

This clonotype has a handful of counts. CDR3 nucleotide sequence: TGTGCCAGCAGCTTCGCTAGCGGGATGGACACCGGGGAGCTGTTTTTT. Translating it yields CASSFASGMDTGELFF. The chain joins TRBV7-6 to TRBJ2-2, with 9 bases lining up with TRBD2. The J segment lost 3 bases and the V segment lost 3 bases, leaving 5 bases of the junction unmatched. This CDR3 is 16 amino acids long. Germline CDR1 reads SGHVS; CDR2 reads FNYEAQ.

This clonotype was observed a handful of times. The chain carries TRBV19 and TRBJ2-3; the D is unclear. V lost 3 bases and J lost 0, with 7 bases in between. This CDR3 contains 14 residues. Germline CDR1 reads LNHDA; CDR2 reads SQIVND (reference sequence). This CDR3 reads CASSMGASTDTQYF. The CDR3, as DNA: TGTGCCAGTAGTATGGGCGCTAGCACAGATACGCAGTATTTT.

Concerning this clonotype itself: This may stem from a read error, because a much larger clone lies one nucleotide away. This rearrangement joins TRBV2 to TRBJ2-7, with TRBD2 as a possible D gene (6 bases). CDR3 size: 12 residues. The germline gives CDR1 SNHLY, CDR2 FYNNEI. CDR3 coding DNA: TGTGCCAGCATCGGGGGTTTCTACAAGCAGTACTTC. Translated: CASIGGFYKQYF. The whole variable domain, filled in from reference TRBV2 and TRBJ2-7, reads EPEVTQTPSHQVTQMGQEVILRCVPISNHLYFYWYRQILGQKVEFLVSFYNNEISEKSEIFDDQFSVERPDGSNFTLKIRSTKLEDSAMYFCASIGGFYKQYFGPGTRLTVT.

The genes are TRBV24-1 and TRBJ1-5, with TRBD1 matching 7 bases. The germline V gene encodes CDR1 KGHDR and CDR2 SFDVKD. Trimming removed 11 bases from V and 2 bases from J; junction bases left unmatched: 8. The CDR3 has 14 residues. The CDR3 coding sequence is TGTGCCAGCACCGGTGGACAGGGCAATCAGCCCCAGCATTTT. Translating gives CASTGGQGNQPQHF.

This clonotype has just a few counts. The chain recombines TRBV2 with TRBJ2-7; the D gene is possibly TRBD2 (5 bases). The V gene's germline CDR1 is SNHLY and CDR2 FYNNEI. There are 14 residues in the CDR3. Trimming shortened V by 3 bases and J by 2 bases, and 11 bases separated the two germline ends. DNA of the CDR3: TGTGCCAGCAGTGATCTCTCCGGGACCTACGAGCAGTACTTC. This codes for CASSDLSGTYEQYF. Filled out from reference TRBV2 and TRBJ2-7, the complete variable domain reads EPEVTQTPSHQVTQMGQEVILRCVPISNHLYFYWYRQILGQKVEFLVSFYNNEISEKSEIFDDQFSVERPDGSNFTLKIRSTKLEDSAMYFCASSDLSGTYEQYFGPGTRLTVT.

The chain couples TRBV12-3 or TRBV12-4 to TRBJ1-4; D remains ambiguous. V was trimmed by 5 bases and J by 5 bases, leaving 15 bases between them. The CDR3 runs 15 residues. Here the CDR3 reads CASSRLSRANEKLFF. CDR3 nucleotides: TGTGCCAGCAGTCGCCTAAGTAGGGCGAATGAAAAACTGTTTTTT.

The V gene is TRBV7-9, the J gene TRBJ2-2; TRBD1 agrees at 8 bases. Per germline, CDR1 SEHNR and CDR2 FQNEAQ (reference sequence). V shed 1 base, J shed 6 bases, and the junction held 19 bases outside the gene matches. The CDR3 covers 20 residues. Here the CDR3 reads CASSLVPQWQGATSAGELFF. The CDR3 coding sequence is TGTGCCAGCAGCTTAGTTCCACAATGGCAGGGGGCAACTTCAGCCGGGGAGCTGTTTTTT.